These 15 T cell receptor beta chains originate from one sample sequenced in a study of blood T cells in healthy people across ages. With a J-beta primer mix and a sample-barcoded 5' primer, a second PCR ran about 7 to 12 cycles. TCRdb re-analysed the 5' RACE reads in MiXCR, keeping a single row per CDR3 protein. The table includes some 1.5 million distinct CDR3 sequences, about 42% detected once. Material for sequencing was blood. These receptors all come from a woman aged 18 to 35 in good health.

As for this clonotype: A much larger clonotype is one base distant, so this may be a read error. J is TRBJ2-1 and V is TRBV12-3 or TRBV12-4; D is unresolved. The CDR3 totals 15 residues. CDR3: CAGSLRASSYNEQFF. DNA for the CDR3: TGTGCCGGCAGTTTACGAGCGAGCTCCTACAATGAGCAGTTCTTC.

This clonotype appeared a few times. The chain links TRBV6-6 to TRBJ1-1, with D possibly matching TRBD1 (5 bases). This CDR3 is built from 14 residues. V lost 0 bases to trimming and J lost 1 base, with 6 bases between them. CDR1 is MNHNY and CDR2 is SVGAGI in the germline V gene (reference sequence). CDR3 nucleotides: TGTGCCAGCAGTTACTCGACAGAGAACACTGAAGCTTTCTTT. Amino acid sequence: CASSYSTENTEAFF.

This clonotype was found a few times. CDR3 region: CASSFSHPWGYEQFF. The CDR3 coding sequence is TGTGCCAGCAGTTTCTCCCACCCCTGGGGTTATGAGCAGTTCTTC. The chain recombines TRBV28 with TRBJ2-1, with unresolved D. V shed 3 bases and J shed 8 bases, with 17 bases lying between them. This CDR3 has 15 residues. Looked up from germline, CDR1 is MDHEN and CDR2 is SYDVKM.

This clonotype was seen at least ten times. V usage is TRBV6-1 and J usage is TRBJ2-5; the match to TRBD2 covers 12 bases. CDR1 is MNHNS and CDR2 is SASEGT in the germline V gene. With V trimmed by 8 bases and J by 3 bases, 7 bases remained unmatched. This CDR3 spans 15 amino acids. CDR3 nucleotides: TGTGCCAGCTCAATCTGGACTAGCGGGGAAGAGACCCAGTACTTC. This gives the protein CASSIWTSGEETQYF.

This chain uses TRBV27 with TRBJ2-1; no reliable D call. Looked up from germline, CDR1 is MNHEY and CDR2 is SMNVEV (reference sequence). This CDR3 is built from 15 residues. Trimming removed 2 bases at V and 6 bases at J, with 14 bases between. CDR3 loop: CASSLGVGLGNEQFF. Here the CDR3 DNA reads TGTGCCAGCAGTTTAGGCGTTGGATTAGGCAATGAGCAGTTCTTC.

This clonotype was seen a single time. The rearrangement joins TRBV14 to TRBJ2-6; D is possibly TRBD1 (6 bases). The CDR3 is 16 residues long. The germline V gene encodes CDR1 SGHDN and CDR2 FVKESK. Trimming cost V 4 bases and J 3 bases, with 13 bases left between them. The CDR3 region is CASSRKQGIGANVLTF. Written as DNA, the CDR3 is TGTGCCAGCAGCCGGAAACAGGGAATTGGGGCCAACGTCCTGACTTTC.

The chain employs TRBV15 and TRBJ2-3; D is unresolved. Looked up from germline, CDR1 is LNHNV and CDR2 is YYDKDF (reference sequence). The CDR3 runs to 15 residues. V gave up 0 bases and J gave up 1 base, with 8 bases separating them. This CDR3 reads CATSRDLTGTDTQYF. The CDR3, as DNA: TGTGCCACCAGCAGAGATCTTACAGGCACAGATACGCAGTATTTT.

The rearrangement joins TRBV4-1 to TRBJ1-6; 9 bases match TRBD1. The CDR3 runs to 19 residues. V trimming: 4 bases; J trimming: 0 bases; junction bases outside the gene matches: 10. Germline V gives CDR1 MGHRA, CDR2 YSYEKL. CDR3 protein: CASSRKGGTGSSYNSPLHF. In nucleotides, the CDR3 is TGCGCCAGCAGCCGCAAGGGCGGGACAGGGAGCTCCTATAATTCACCCCTCCACTTT.

CDR3 amino acids: CSAASGLGETQYF. In nucleotides, the CDR3 is TGCAGTGCTGCTAGCGGACTGGGGGAGACCCAGTACTTC. The chain joins TRBV20-1 to TRBJ2-5; 7 bases agree with TRBD2. Trimming removed 5 bases from V and 5 bases from J; junction bases left unmatched: 8. The CDR3 is 13 residues long. CDR1 DFQATT and CDR2 SNEGSKA come from the germline V gene (reference sequence).

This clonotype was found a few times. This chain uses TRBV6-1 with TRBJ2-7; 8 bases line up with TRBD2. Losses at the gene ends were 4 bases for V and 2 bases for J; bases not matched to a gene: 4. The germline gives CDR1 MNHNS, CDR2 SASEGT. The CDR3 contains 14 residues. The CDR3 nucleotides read TGTGCCAGCAGTGCTCGGGGGGGTACCTACGAGCAGTACTTC. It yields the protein CASSARGGTYEQYF.

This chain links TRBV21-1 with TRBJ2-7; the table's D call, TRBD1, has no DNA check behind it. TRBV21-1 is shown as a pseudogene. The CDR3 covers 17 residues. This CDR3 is CASSKRGQYWVEAVWYF. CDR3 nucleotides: TGTGCCAGCAGCAAAAGGGGACAGTACTGGGTCGAAGCAGTCTGGTACTTC.

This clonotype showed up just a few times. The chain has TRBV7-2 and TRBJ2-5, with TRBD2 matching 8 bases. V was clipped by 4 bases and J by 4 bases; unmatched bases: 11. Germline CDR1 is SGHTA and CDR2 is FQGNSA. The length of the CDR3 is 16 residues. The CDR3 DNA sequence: TGTGCCAGCAGCTCCACTAGCGGTTCCGGCGGAGAGACCCAGTACTTC. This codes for CASSSTSGSGGETQYF.

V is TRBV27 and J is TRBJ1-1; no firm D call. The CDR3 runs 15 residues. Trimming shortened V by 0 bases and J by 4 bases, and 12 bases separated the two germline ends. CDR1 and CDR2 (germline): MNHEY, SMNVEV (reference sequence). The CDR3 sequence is CASSLSAAGPTEAFF. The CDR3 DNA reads TGTGCCAGCAGTTTATCTGCCGCAGGACCCACTGAAGCTTTCTTT.

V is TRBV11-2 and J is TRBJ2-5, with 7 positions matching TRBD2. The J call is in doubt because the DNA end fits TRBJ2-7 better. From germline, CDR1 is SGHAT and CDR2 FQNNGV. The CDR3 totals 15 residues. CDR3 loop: CASTKDGGKGNEQYF. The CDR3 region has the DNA TGTGCCAGCACCAAAGACGGGGGGAAAGGCAACGAGCAGTACTTC.

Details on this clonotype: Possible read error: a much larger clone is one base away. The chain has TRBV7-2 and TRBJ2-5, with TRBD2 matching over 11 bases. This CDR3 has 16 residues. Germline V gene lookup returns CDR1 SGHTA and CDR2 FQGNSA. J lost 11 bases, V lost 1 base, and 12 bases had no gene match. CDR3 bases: TGTGCCAGCAGCTTAGTTCCGACTAGCGGGACTTACGTGCAGTACTTC. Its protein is CASSLVPTSGTYVQYF.